This is a list of T cell receptor beta chains from one sample in a study of blood T cell repertoires in COVID-19. Sequencing used immunoSEQ multiplex PCR; TCRdb keeps in-frame clones, though not all of them. The sample consists of around 440,000 clones, 88% of them appearing once. Sequenced sample: peripheral blood. These receptor sequences come from a woman aged 45-65 years with COVID-19, enrolled during active disease. The CDR3 runs from the conserved cysteine through the conserved F or W. The D gene is left open where the match is weak. The size field is filled for only some rows; it gives once, few, many or a size class.

clone_size	v_call	j_call	d_call	cdr3_nt	cdr3_aa
NA	TRBV19	TRBJ2-7	TRBD1	TGTGCCAGTAGTTTCGCGCGACAGGGAGAGCAGTACTTC	CASSFARQGEQYF
NA	TRBV30	TRBJ2-1	TRBD1	TGTGCCTGGATGGGGACAGGGGACAATGAGCAGTTCTTC	CAWMGTGDNEQFF
NA	TRBV5-4	TRBJ1-2	TRBD1	TGTGCCAGCAGCCCTCGGACAGGGGGACAGTTCTATGGCTACACCTTC	CASSPRTGGQFYGYTF
NA	TRBV7-3	TRBJ1-6	NA	TGTGCCAGCAGCTTAGGGGGGATCGATAATTCACCCCTCCACTTT	CASSLGGIDNSPLHF
NA	TRBV7-9	TRBJ2-7	NA	TGTGCCAGCAGCTGGATACAGGGTACAGACGAGCAGTACTTC	CASSWIQGTDEQYF
NA	TRBV11-1	TRBJ2-3	NA	TGTGCCAGCAGCTTAGCAGGACAGCTGACTAGCACAGATACGCAGTATTTT	CASSLAGQLTSTDTQYF
NA	TRBV5-1	TRBJ2-3	TRBD2	TGCGCCAGCAGCTCGACTAGCGGGTATGGAGATACGCAGTATTTT	CASSSTSGYGDTQYF
NA	TRBV2	TRBJ1-2	NA	TGTGCCAGCAGTGAACTTGTGGAAGGCTGGGGCGGGGCCCCAGATGGCTACACCTTC	CASSELVEGWGGAPDGYTF
NA	TRBV2	TRBJ2-5	TRBD1	TGTGCCAGCACCAGGGCCGGGACAGGGGTTGTGGAGACCCAGTACTTC	CASTRAGTGVVETQYF
NA	TRBV15	TRBJ2-1	NA	TGTGCCACCAGCAGATTAATGGGGGGACAGACCCTAGGCGGCTCCTACAATGAGCAGTTCTTC	CATSRLMGGQTLGGSYNEQFF
NA	TRBV5-1	TRBJ1-1	NA	TGCGCCAGCAGCTCGACAGCGAACACTGAAGCTTTCTTT	CASSSTANTEAFF
NA	TRBV23-1	TRBJ1-6	NA	TGCGCCAGCCGCCGGGACAAGATCGATTCACCCCTCCACTTT	CASRRDKIDSPLHF
NA	TRBV5-1	TRBJ2-7	NA	TGCGCCAGCCGGCGGGGAAGGGAAGCCTACGAGCAGTACTTC	CASRRGREAYEQYF
NA	TRBV5-1	TRBJ1-4	NA	TGCGCCAGCAGCGGAGGCACCCTGGGAGATGGTAATGAAAAACTGTTTTTT	CASSGGTLGDGNEKLFF
NA	TRBV6-5	TRBJ1-1	NA	TGTGCCAGCAGTCTCGGGGGGGGGAGCACTGAAGCTTTCTTT	CASSLGGGSTEAFF
NA	TRBV10-3	TRBJ2-1	TRBD2	TGTGCCATCAGTCTGCTAGCGGGGCATGACAATGAGCAGTTCTTC	CAISLLAGHDNEQFF
NA	TRBV15	TRBJ2-2	NA	TGTGCCACCAGCAGAGATAAGGGCAGGGTGAGCGCCGGGGAGCTGTTTTTT	CATSRDKGRVSAGELFF
NA	TRBV12-3/TRBV12-4	TRBJ2-7	NA	TGTGCCAGCAGCCCTCAGATGTCCTACGAGCAGTACTTC	CASSPQMSYEQYF
NA	TRBV5-1	TRBJ1-2	NA	TGCGCCAGCAGCTTGGTACCAGGGGACGACTATGGCTACACCTTC	CASSLVPGDDYGYTF
NA	TRBV3-1/TRBV3-2	TRBJ2-7	NA	TGTGCCAGCAGCCCCCCAGGTGACCCGAATTACGAGCAGTACTTC	CASSPPGDPNYEQYF
NA	TRBV2	TRBJ2-1	TRBD2	TGTGCCAGCAGACCAAGACTAGCGGGGGGGCCATACAATGAGCAGTTCTTC	CASRPRLAGGPYNEQFF
NA	TRBV6-5	TRBJ1-1	TRBD1	TGTGCCAGCCAGGACAGGGTGAACACTGAAGCTTTCTTT	CASQDRVNTEAFF
few	TRBV10-3	TRBJ1-5	NA	TGTGCCATCAGTGAGGGAACAGACGGCAATCAGCCCCAGCATTTT	CAISEGTDGNQPQHF
NA	TRBV9	TRBJ2-6	NA	TGTGCCAGCAGCGCCAACTCTGGGGCCAACGTCCTGACTTTC	CASSANSGANVLTF
once	TRBV7-3	TRBJ2-3	TRBD2	TGTGCCAGCAGCTTAAGCGGGGGACCAGATACGCAGTATTTT	CASSLSGGPDTQYF
NA	TRBV5-6	TRBJ1-6	TRBD1	TGTGCCAGCAGCTGGAGCGGGACAGGGAATTCACCCCTCCACTTT	CASSWSGTGNSPLHF
NA	TRBV5-5	TRBJ1-3	NA	TGTGCCAGCAGCCCCTCGGAGGCCCTCGGTCACACCATATATTTT	CASSPSEALGHTIYF
NA	TRBV3-1/TRBV3-2	TRBJ2-1	NA	TGTGCCAGCAGCCAAGATCCCAGGCGTGAGCAGTTCTTC	CASSQDPRREQFF
NA	TRBV5-1	TRBJ1-1	NA	TGCGCCAGCAGCCTTTCTTCGGAGACTGAAGCTTTCTTT	CASSLSSETEAFF
NA	TRBV19	TRBJ1-2	NA	TGTGCCAGTAGTCCCATAAAGAAGGAGAACTCGATTCAGTTCTATGGCTACACCTTC	CASSPIKKENSIQFYGYTF
once	TRBV30	TRBJ1-4	NA	TGTGCCTGGGCCCCTTGGGGGGTAGTTAATGAAAAACTGTTTTTT	CAWAPWGVVNEKLFF
NA	TRBV6-5	TRBJ1-5	NA	TGTGCCAGCAATATGGCCAACAATCAGCCCCAGCATTTT	CASNMANNQPQHF
NA	TRBV21-1	TRBJ1-4	NA	TGTGCCAGCAGCACCCGACAGGGACCCAAAGCCCCAACTAATGAAAAACTGTTTTTT	CASSTRQGPKAPTNEKLFF
once	TRBV18	TRBJ1-2	NA	TGTGCCAGCTCACCGGCCGAAAACTATGGCTACACCTTC	CASSPAENYGYTF
once	TRBV4-2	TRBJ2-3	NA	TGTGCCAGCAGCCAAGAGGAGAGAAGCACAGATACGCAGTATTTT	CASSQEERSTDTQYF
NA	TRBV6-1	TRBJ2-7	NA	TGTGCCAGCAGTGAAGGGGCAGGGAAATACGACGAGCAGTACTTC	CASSEGAGKYDEQYF
NA	TRBV4-2	TRBJ2-3	TRBD2	TGTGCCAGCAGCCAAGTTCTAGCGGGGGCAACAGATACGCAGTATTTT	CASSQVLAGATDTQYF
NA	TRBV6-5	TRBJ2-2	NA	TGTGCCAGCAGCCGAGCGGGGAACACCGGGGAGCTGTTTTTT	CASSRAGNTGELFF
NA	TRBV15	TRBJ1-2	TRBD1	TGTGCCACCAGCAGTCGGCAGGGGGCGGATGGCTACACCTTC	CATSSRQGADGYTF
once	TRBV12-5	TRBJ1-5	NA	TGTGCTAGTGGTTATCAGGCCGACCAGCCCCAGCATTTT	CASGYQADQPQHF
NA	TRBV5-1	TRBJ2-3	TRBD2	TGCGCCAGCAGCTTAGCGGGGGTAGGGACAGATACGCAGTATTTT	CASSLAGVGTDTQYF
few	TRBV6-4	TRBJ1-5	NA	TGTGCCAGCAGCCTGACAGGAGATCAGCCCCAGCATTTT	CASSLTGDQPQHF
once	TRBV11-2	TRBJ2-5	TRBD2	TGTGCCAGCAGCTTAGAAGGGACTAGCGGGGCTCGGGAGACCCAGTACTTC	CASSLEGTSGARETQYF
NA	TRBV6-2/TRBV6-3	TRBJ2-2	NA	TGTGCCAGCAGTGCAGGGGACACCGGGGAGCTGTTTTTT	CASSAGDTGELFF
NA	TRBV9	TRBJ2-3	NA	TGTGCCAGCAGCGTAGAGGGAGCTCCGGGGTTATCCACAGATACGCAGTATTTT	CASSVEGAPGLSTDTQYF
NA	TRBV4-2	TRBJ1-3	NA	TGTGCCAGCAGCCAGGACTTTACAGGGCCGAGCTCTGGAAACACCATATATTTT	CASSQDFTGPSSGNTIYF
NA	TRBV9	TRBJ2-3	TRBD1	TGTGCCAGCAGCGCCCAACCGACAGGGGAGAACTCAGATACGCAGTATTTT	CASSAQPTGENSDTQYF
NA	TRBV5-6	TRBJ1-5	NA	TGTGCCAGCAGCTTGGCCCTAGGGAGTAGCAATCAGCCCCAGCATTTT	CASSLALGSSNQPQHF
NA	TRBV28	TRBJ1-5	NA	TGTGCCAGCAGCTCCGGCCGGCGAGGGCCCCAGCATTTT	CASSSGRRGPQHF
NA	TRBV15	TRBJ1-2	NA	TGTGCCACCAGCAGAGTCGGAGGATATGGCTACACCTTC	CATSRVGGYGYTF
NA	TRBV29-1	TRBJ2-2	TRBD2	TGCAGCGTTGAAGCCGAACTAGCGGGGGGGCGAGCCGGGGAGCTGTTTTTT	CSVEAELAGGRAGELFF
NA	TRBV18	TRBJ2-7	NA	TGTGCCAGCTCACCTCTCGGGGGAGTAAACGAGCAGTACTTC	CASSPLGGVNEQYF
NA	TRBV24-1	TRBJ2-2	NA	TGTGCCACCAGTTCTCCAGGGGAAAGCACCGGGGAGCTGTTTTTT	CATSSPGESTGELFF